This TCR beta chain came from a study of T cell changes during pregnancy in multiple sclerosis. The germline gives CDR1 SGHTA, CDR2 FQGNSA. This CDR3 contains 14 residues. Assay: immunoSEQ multiplex PCR; the TCRdb copy retains only in-frame clones and omits some. The top ten clones hold more than 1% of a sample with about 40,000 clones, 88% of them seen once. Details on this clone: Relative to the germline gene, one junction end is altered; a read error may explain this.

This sequence was found in a female donor with multiple sclerosis, enrolled in a pregnancy study. The sequencing here drew on CD4+ T cells from peripheral blood mononuclear cells, taken before pregnancy. The chain links TRBV7-2 to TRBJ2-1; 12 bases are shared with TRBD2. The CDR3 spells CASSLEWLAGGPIF. The DNA of the CDR3 is TGTGCCAGCAGCTTAGAATGGCTAGCGGGAGGGCCTATCTTC.